This section outlines one T cell receptor beta chain sequence together with its context. Its antigen is currently unknown. This sample is drawn from a study of CD8 T cells in ankylosing spondylitis. Study results and limitations: Disease-linked clones bore a CD8+ phenotype, appearing relatively rarely in peripheral blood. Matched ankylosing spondylitis synovial fluid reportedly showed significant enrichment of disease-linked clones.

Molecular-barcoded quantitative 5'-RACE produced these TCR beta libraries. TCRdb re-analysed the 5' RACE reads in MiXCR, keeping a single row per CDR3 protein. The sample lists 300,000 to 350,000 distinct CDR3 sequences, roughly 14% occurring once. Germline V gene data show CDR1 as LNHDA and CDR2 as SQIVND (reference sequence). The CDR3 covers 12 residues. The V and J ends lost 8 bases and 2 bases respectively, with 9 bases between them. The material sequenced was blood, either unsorted or a sorted T cell fraction (not recorded which). This receptor was obtained from a male donor with ankylosing spondylitis or in good health (not recorded which). V and J are TRBV19 and TRBJ1-1; D perhaps matches TRBD1 (5 bases). For the CDR3, the DNA is TGTGCCAGTGGGACTGCAAACACTGAAGCTTTCTTT. Protein sequence: CASGTANTEAFF.